This T cell receptor (beta chain) is drawn from a study of shared clonotypes between healthy human individuals. This clone was recorded a few times. The table came from immunoSEQ multiplex PCR; TCRdb's copy has only in-frame clones and leaves some out. Of 450,000 to 650,000 clones in the sample, roughly four fifths were seen once. The germline V and J ends were trimmed by 5 bases and 4 bases, with 17 bases remaining between them. This CDR3 contains 16 residues. CDR1 is SGHAT, CDR2 FQNNGV, per germline. J is TRBJ2-2 and V is TRBV11-2; D is ambiguous. The specimen sequenced was PBMCs. The source is a middle-aged woman in good health. Some clones in this sample may be carry-over from other donors' samples. Here the CDR3 reads CASSPKITRGTGELFF. The DNA of the CDR3 is TGTGCCAGCAGCCCCAAGATTACACGAGGCACCGGGGAGCTGTTTTTT.